A single sample is the source of the 20 T cell receptor beta chains below, sequenced in a study of blood T cell repertoires in COVID-19. Using immunoSEQ multiplex PCR, the repertoire was profiled, and TCRdb retains in-frame clones only, with some absent. The table records roughly 200,000 clones, about 88% of them present only once. Sample: peripheral blood. All receptors derive from a middle-aged man with COVID-19, enrolled during active disease.

The chain carries TRBV2 and TRBJ2-3, with TRBD2 as a possible D gene (5 bases). The length of the CDR3 is 14 residues. CDR1 SNHLY and CDR2 FYNNEI come from the germline V gene. Trimming removed 2 bases from V and 1 base from J, with 7 bases in between. The CDR3 here is CASSESLGTDTQYF. The CDR3 DNA follows: TGTGCCAGCAGTGAATCACTAGGCACAGATACGCAGTATTTT. The full variable domain, in which reference TRBV2 and TRBJ2-3 provide the parts outside the CDR3, is EPEVTQTPSHQVTQMGQEVILRCVPISNHLYFYWYRQILGQKVEFLVSFYNNEISEKSEIFDDQFSVERPDGSNFTLKIRSTKLEDSAMYFCASSESLGTDTQYFGPGTRLTVL.

A few counts support this clone. The chain uses TRBV3-1 (or the pseudogene TRBV3-2) and TRBJ2-5, with D maybe TRBD2 (6 bases). In germline, CDR1 is LGHDT, CDR2 YNNKEL (reference sequence). The CDR3 runs 14 residues. Trimming took off 4 bases at V and 5 bases at J, with 14 bases between the two ends. CDR3 in DNA: TGTGCCAGCAGCCCCGCGGAGGGCCGGGAGACCCAGTACTTC. Translating gives CASSPAEGRETQYF.

The chain uses TRBV6-6 and TRBJ2-7; 11 bases are a match to TRBD2. Germline loops: CDR1 MNHNY, CDR2 SVGAGI (reference sequence). Losses at the gene ends were 7 bases for V and 2 bases for J; bases not matched to a gene: 7. The CDR3 is 15 residues long. In DNA, the CDR3 is TGTGCCAGCACCTTCACTAGCGGGAGCGCCTACGAGCAGTACTTC. Translated: CASTFTSGSAYEQYF.

The chain employs TRBV2 and TRBJ1-1; TRBD1 might be the D (5 bases). V was pared by 6 bases and J by 5 bases, with 10 bases between. Looked up from germline, CDR1 is SNHLY and CDR2 is FYNNEI. The CDR3 loop spans 12 amino acids. The CDR3 region has the DNA TGTGCCAGCAGGGGGGGGTGGACTGAAGCTTTCTTT. Encoded protein: CASRGGWTEAFF.

The V call is TRBV2, the J call TRBJ1-1; tentative D call: TRBD1 (5 bases). The CDR3 spans 13 residues. V shed 3 bases and J shed 1 base, with 6 bases lying between them. CDR1 is SNHLY and CDR2 is FYNNEI in the germline V gene. CDR3 DNA: TGTGCCAGCAGTGACCAGGGGAACACTGAAGCTTTCTTT. It specifies CASSDQGNTEAFF. The full variable domain, in which reference TRBV2 and TRBJ1-1 provide the parts outside the CDR3, is EPEVTQTPSHQVTQMGQEVILRCVPISNHLYFYWYRQILGQKVEFLVSFYNNEISEKSEIFDDQFSVERPDGSNFTLKIRSTKLEDSAMYFCASSDQGNTEAFFGQGTRLTVV.

This chain uses TRBV30 with TRBJ2-6, with TRBD2 matching 8 bases. This CDR3 region has 19 residues. From germline, CDR1 is GTSNPN and CDR2 SVGIG (reference sequence). V lost 4 bases and J lost 2; bases outside the gene matches: 16. The CDR3 DNA sequence: TGTGCCTGGACACTCCCGGTAGCGGGGTATGATACTGGGGCCAACGTCCTGACTTTC. It yields the protein CAWTLPVAGYDTGANVLTF. The full variable domain, rest sourced from reference TRBV30 and TRBJ2-6, is SQTIHQWPATLVQPVGSPLSLECTVEGTSNPNLYWYRQAAGRGLQLLFYSVGIGQISSEVPQNLSASRPQDRQFILSSKKLLLSDSGFYLCAWTLPVAGYDTGANVLTFGAGSRLTVL.

The V call is TRBV11-2, the J call TRBJ2-1, with unresolved D. The CDR3 covers 15 residues. Trimming shortened V by 0 bases and J by 7 bases, and 13 bases separated the two germline ends. Germline V gene lookup returns CDR1 SGHAT and CDR2 FQNNGV. As DNA, the CDR3 is TGTGCCAGCAGCTTAGAATTAGCCTCCGCGAATGAGCAGTTCTTC. As protein: CASSLELASANEQFF.

V and J are TRBV9 and TRBJ2-5; 10 nucleotides agree with TRBD2. The CDR3 is 15 residues long. Germline CDR1 SGDLS, CDR2 YYNGEE. V shed 3 bases, J shed 5 bases, and the junction held 7 bases outside the gene matches. The CDR3 DNA reads as TGTGCCAGCAGCGCCCCGACTAGCGGGTGGGAGACCCAGTACTTC. It translates to CASSAPTSGWETQYF.

The J gene is TRBJ2-5, the V gene TRBV19; 8 bases agree with TRBD2. V shed 1 base, J shed 2 bases, and the junction held 6 bases outside the gene matches. Per germline, CDR1 LNHDA and CDR2 SQIVND (reference sequence). CDR3 length equals 16 residues. In DNA, the CDR3 is TGTGCCAGTAGTATAGGAACTAGCGGAGGGCAAGAGACCCAGTACTTC. Translation: CASSIGTSGGQETQYF.

Here the CDR3 reads CASSPGTSRFTDTQYF. In nucleotides, the CDR3 is TGTGCCAGCAGCCCGGGGACTAGCAGGTTTACAGATACGCAGTATTTT. The chain joins TRBV7-3 to TRBJ2-3, with 9 nucleotides matching TRBD2. V lost 5 bases and J lost 3; bases outside the gene matches: 9. The length of the CDR3 is 16 residues. Germline CDR1 is SGHTA and CDR2 is FQGTGA.

This chain connects TRBV6-5 to TRBJ1-2, with D uncertain. The CDR3 runs to 14 residues. V was trimmed by 7 bases and J by 4 bases, leaving 16 bases between them. Germline V gene lookup returns CDR1 MNHEY and CDR2 SVGAGI. The CDR3 loop reads CASTDRPGAYGYTF. The DNA of the CDR3 is TGTGCCAGCACCGACCGGCCGGGTGCCTATGGCTACACCTTC.

In its sample, this clone was seen a few times. The chain is built from TRBV6-5 and TRBJ2-2, with TRBD2 identical over 7 bases. The germline V gene has CDR1 MNHEY and CDR2 SVGAGI. The CDR3 runs to 16 residues. The junction had 5 bases not matched to a gene; V was cut back by 0 bases and J by 4 bases. The CDR3 is CASSYSQGGITGELFF. The CDR3 DNA sequence: TGTGCCAGCAGTTACTCCCAGGGAGGGATCACCGGGGAGCTGTTTTTT.

The chain employs TRBV20-1 and TRBJ2-5; perhaps TRBD1 as D (6 bases). Per the germline V gene, CDR1 is DFQATT and CDR2 is SNEGSKA (reference sequence). The CDR3 length is 13 residues. V was clipped by 3 bases and J by 5 bases, with 13 bases between them. The CDR3 loop reads CSASEQGTETQYF. The CDR3 DNA reads as TGCAGTGCTAGTGAACAGGGTACCGAGACCCAGTACTTC.

This chain links TRBV5-1 with TRBJ1-6, with D possibly TRBD1 on 6 matching bases. CDR3 length equals 13 residues. V was pared by 2 bases and J by 7 bases, with 7 bases between. Germline assignment: CDR1 SGHRS and CDR2 YFSETQ. As DNA, the CDR3 is TGCGCCAGCAGCTTCGGACAGAATTCACCCCTCCACTTT. It codes for CASSFGQNSPLHF.

The CDR3 nucleotides are TGTGCCAGCAGCTCCTCTAGCGGGAGAGGCAATGAGCAGTTCTTC. Translating gives CASSSSSGRGNEQFF. This rearrangement joins TRBV6-4 to TRBJ2-1, with TRBD2 matching over 10 bases. The CDR3 extends over 15 amino acids. The germline CDR1 and CDR2 sequences are MRHNA and SNTAGT. V dropped 6 bases and J dropped 6; count of bases not matched to a gene: 8.

Here the CDR3 reads CASSLEQGQTQYF. CDR3 in DNA: TGTGCCAGCAGCTTAGAACAGGGCCAGACCCAGTACTTC. The J gene is TRBJ2-5, the V gene TRBV7-6; D perhaps matches TRBD1 (6 bases). V was shortened by 1 base and J by 6 bases, with 9 bases between the two germline ends. Germline CDR1 SGHVS, CDR2 FNYEAQ. CDR3 length: 13 amino acids.

This clone was recorded once. The chain combines TRBV4-2 with TRBJ1-1, with D possibly being TRBD1 (6 bases). The CDR3 is made up of 14 amino acids. Germline V gene data show CDR1 as LGHNA and CDR2 as YNFKEQ. Trimming took 1 base from V and 4 from J, leaving 10 bases between them. CDR3 protein: CASSQVWGLTEAFF. The CDR3 DNA follows: TGTGCCAGCAGCCAAGTATGGGGGCTCACTGAAGCTTTCTTT.

The chain uses TRBV5-5 and TRBJ2-7, with D perhaps TRBD1 (6 bases). Germline V CDR1 and CDR2: SGHKS, YYEKEE (reference sequence). The CDR3 sequence is 15 residues long. V lost 0 bases and J 1 base, leaving 11 bases between the germline ends. The CDR3 region has the DNA TGTGCCAGCAGCTTGGGCCGGGACATTTCCTACGAGCAGTACTTC. It is translated as CASSLGRDISYEQYF. The complete variable domain, with remaining parts taken from reference TRBV5-5 and TRBJ2-7, reads DAGVTQSPTHLIKTRGQQVTLRCSPISGHKSVSWYQQVLGQGPQFIFQYYEKEERGRGNFPDRFSARQFPNYSSELNVNALLLGDSALYLCASSLGRDISYEQYFGPGTRLTVT.

Points on this clone: A junction boundary mismatches the germline segment, possibly from a read error. The rearrangement uses TRBV7-7 and TRBJ2-5; D is uncertain. The CDR3 has 13 residues. The germline V gene encodes CDR1 SSHAT and CDR2 FNYEAQ (reference sequence). The CDR3 DNA sequence: TGTGCTAGCAGCCAAAGAAACCGGGAGACCCAGTACTTC. As protein: CASSQRNRETQYF.

A note on this clone: At one end the junction does not follow the germline gene, possibly because of a read error. V is TRBV9 and J is TRBJ2-1; TRBD2 matches 10 bases. CDR1 is SGDLS, CDR2 YYNGEE, per germline. This CDR3 contains 13 residues. The CDR3 spells CASSATSGALRLF. In DNA form, the CDR3 reads TGTGCCAGCAGCGCTACTAGCGGGGCCCTACGGCTCTTC.